Sequencing of this T cell receptor (beta chain) was carried out in a study of blood T cell repertoires in COVID-19. Study background: Specimens from acute and convalescent COVID-19 originated in the United States, Italy and Spain. Sources were T cells, B-cell-depleted T cells, or PBMCs; the material itself was cDNA or gDNA.

One Seattle source followed patients from active infection through their disease course. In the source study's methods: Nucleated cell counts were estimated from reference gene primer amplification. TCRdb's table, derived via immunoSEQ multiplex PCR, lists solely in-frame clones and lacks some. That table gives V, J and clone size, and the DNA gave D and trimming. The sample holds 250,000 to 350,000 clones; approximately 86% are singletons and the top ten take 0.7% to 0.9%. The sequenced sample was peripheral blood. This TCR was recovered from a human donor with COVID-19, enrolled during active disease. The donor label of this sample is uncertain.

In nucleotides, the CDR3 is TGTGCCAGCACCGTAACAGGGAGCCACGAGCAGTACTTC. Its translation is CASTVTGSHEQYF. This rearrangement joins TRBV6-5 to TRBJ2-7, with a tentative D call TRBD1 (6 bases). CDR1 is MNHEY, CDR2 SVGAGI, per germline. The CDR3 spans 13 residues. The V end lost 7 bases, the J end lost 5 bases, and 15 bases lay between the germline ends.